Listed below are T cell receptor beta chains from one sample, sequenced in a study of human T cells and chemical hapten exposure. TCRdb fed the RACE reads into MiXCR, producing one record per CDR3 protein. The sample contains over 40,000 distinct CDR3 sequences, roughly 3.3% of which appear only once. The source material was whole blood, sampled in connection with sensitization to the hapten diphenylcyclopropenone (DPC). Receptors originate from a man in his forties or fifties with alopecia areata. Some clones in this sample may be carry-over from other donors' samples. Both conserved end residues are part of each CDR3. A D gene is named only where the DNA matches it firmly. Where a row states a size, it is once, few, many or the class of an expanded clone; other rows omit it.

DNA: TGTGCCAGCAGTTACTATTCTAGCAATCAGCCCCAGCATTTT; CDR3: CASSYYSSNQPQHF; D: .; size: many; V: TRBV6-2/TRBV6-3; J: TRBJ1-5
DNA: TGTGCCAGCAGCTTAACCAGACCCCAAGAGACCCAGTACTTC; CDR3: CASSLTRPQETQYF; D: .; size: few; V: TRBV7-9; J: TRBJ2-5
DNA: TGTGCCAGCAGTGAATTTAGGGGCACTGAAGCTTTCTTT; CDR3: CASSEFRGTEAFF; D: .; size: .; V: TRBV6-1; J: TRBJ1-1
DNA: TGTGCCAGCAGCTTGGACCGGGGGTACACAGATACGCAGTATTTT; CDR3: CASSLDRGYTDTQYF; D: .; size: many; V: TRBV5-4; J: TRBJ2-3
DNA: TGTGCCAGCAGTCCACCGGATTTTACGTACGAGCAGTACTTC; CDR3: CASSPPDFTYEQYF; D: .; size: many; V: TRBV28; J: TRBJ2-7
DNA: TGTGCCAGCAGCTCGCAGACTGCAGGGGGAAAAGAGACCCAGTACTTC; CDR3: CASSSQTAGGKETQYF; D: TRBD1; size: many; V: TRBV5-6; J: TRBJ2-5
DNA: TGTGCCAGCAGCTCAAGGGCCGACACCAACTATGGCTACACCTTC; CDR3: CASSSRADTNYGYTF; D: .; size: few; V: TRBV4-2; J: TRBJ1-2
DNA: TGTGCCAGCAGCTTAGGGGTAGCGACCGATACGCAGTATTTT; CDR3: CASSLGVATDTQYF; D: .; size: many; V: TRBV7-7; J: TRBJ2-3
DNA: TGCAGTGCGCATCCGGGACAGGGTTTAATGAACACTGAAGCTTTCTTT; CDR3: CSAHPGQGLMNTEAFF; D: TRBD1; size: many; V: TRBV20-1; J: TRBJ1-1
DNA: TGTGCCAGCAGTTTCGGGGGCGCTGGGAACACTGAAGCTTTCTTT; CDR3: CASSFGGAGNTEAFF; D: .; size: many; V: TRBV12-3/TRBV12-4; J: TRBJ1-1
DNA: TGTGCCAGCAGTAGGACGGTTTTCACCGGGGAGCTGTTTTTT; CDR3: CASSRTVFTGELFF; D: .; size: .; V: TRBV28; J: TRBJ2-2
DNA: TGTGCCAGCAGTGGCACCCTTTCGGGGAGCGGGAACTACGAGCAGTACTTC; CDR3: CASSGTLSGSGNYEQYF; D: TRBD2; size: many; V: TRBV12-3/TRBV12-4; J: TRBJ2-7